This is a list of T cell receptor beta chains from one sample in a study of neurological immune-mediated disorders. TCRdb reanalysed the 5' RACE reads using MiXCR and keeps one entry per CDR3 protein. Of about 62,000 distinct CDR3 sequences in the sample, more than 4% were seen once. The specimen sequenced was PBMCs. These TCRs come from a woman in her forties or fifties with multiple sclerosis. CDR3s include the opening cysteine and the closing phenylalanine or tryptophan. The D gene is left open where the match is weak. The listing skips clone size in some rows; elsewhere it reads once, few, many or a size class.

j_call: TRBJ2-7
v_call: TRBV6-2/TRBV6-3
d_call: .
clone_size: many
cdr3_aa: CASTGIKFGEQYF
cdr3_nt: TGTGCCAGCACGGGGATCAAGTTCGGCGAGCAGTACTTC

j_call: TRBJ1-2
v_call: TRBV7-8
d_call: TRBD1
clone_size: many
cdr3_aa: CASSLFGQGIRGYTF
cdr3_nt: TGTGCCAGCAGCTTATTCGGACAGGGGATTCGGGGCTACACCTTC

j_call: TRBJ2-3
v_call: TRBV3-1
d_call: TRBD2
clone_size: few
cdr3_aa: CASSQSGGTDTQYF
cdr3_nt: TGTGCCAGCAGCCAAAGCGGGGGCACAGATACGCAGTATTTT

j_call: TRBJ1-2
v_call: TRBV29-1
d_call: .
clone_size: many
cdr3_aa: CSARFEYGYTF
cdr3_nt: TGCAGCGCTAGATTCGAGTATGGCTACACCTTC

j_call: TRBJ1-3
v_call: TRBV14
d_call: TRBD1
clone_size: many
cdr3_aa: CASSQGQGIFGNTIYF
cdr3_nt: TGTGCCAGCAGCCAAGGACAGGGAATCTTTGGAAACACCATATATTTT

j_call: TRBJ2-3
v_call: TRBV5-1
d_call: .
clone_size: many
cdr3_aa: CASSDLGTQYF
cdr3_nt: TGCGCCAGCAGTGATCTTGGTACGCAGTATTTT

j_call: TRBJ1-4
v_call: TRBV5-6
d_call: TRBD1
clone_size: many
cdr3_aa: CASSPAGGLQGKELFF
cdr3_nt: TGTGCCAGCAGCCCCGCAGGGGGCCTACAAGGAAAAGAACTGTTTTTT

j_call: TRBJ2-6
v_call: TRBV4-3
d_call: .
clone_size: many
cdr3_aa: CASSHTNSGANVLTF
cdr3_nt: TGCGCCAGCAGCCACACAAACTCTGGGGCCAACGTCCTGACTTTC

j_call: TRBJ1-5
v_call: TRBV12-3/TRBV12-4
d_call: .
clone_size: many
cdr3_aa: CASSFGGNQPQHF
cdr3_nt: TGTGCCAGCAGTTTCGGGGGCAATCAGCCCCAGCATTTT

j_call: TRBJ1-4
v_call: TRBV4-1
d_call: TRBD1
clone_size: few
cdr3_aa: CASSTLPGQGSGNEKLFF
cdr3_nt: TGCGCCAGCAGTACTCTTCCGGGACAGGGATCTGGTAATGAAAAACTGTTTTTT

j_call: TRBJ1-2
v_call: TRBV15
d_call: .
clone_size: many
cdr3_aa: CATSRDQEDNYGYTF
cdr3_nt: TGTGCCACCAGCAGAGATCAAGAAGATAACTATGGCTACACCTTC

j_call: TRBJ1-3
v_call: TRBV7-2
d_call: .
clone_size: many
cdr3_aa: CASSKTGLADTIYF
cdr3_nt: TGTGCCAGCAGCAAAACAGGGTTGGCAGACACCATATATTTT

j_call: TRBJ2-7
v_call: TRBV5-1
d_call: .
clone_size: .
cdr3_aa: CASRSGVTVSEQYF
cdr3_nt: TGCGCCAGCCGGTCAGGGGTAACTGTATCCGAGCAGTACTTC

j_call: TRBJ2-1
v_call: TRBV5-1
d_call: TRBD2
clone_size: many
cdr3_aa: CASSLSSGGYNEQFF
cdr3_nt: TGCGCCAGCAGCTTGTCTAGCGGGGGGTACAATGAGCAGTTCTTC

j_call: TRBJ1-5
v_call: TRBV4-2
d_call: .
clone_size: many
cdr3_aa: CASSQTSNQPQHF
cdr3_nt: TGTGCCAGCAGCCAGACCAGCAATCAGCCCCAGCATTTT

j_call: TRBJ1-2
v_call: TRBV9
d_call: TRBD1
clone_size: many
cdr3_aa: CASRGGGQGPANYGYTF
cdr3_nt: TGTGCCAGCAGGGGTGGGGGACAGGGGCCAGCTAACTATGGCTACACCTTC

j_call: TRBJ1-6
v_call: TRBV3-1
d_call: .
clone_size: many
cdr3_aa: CASSHRQGSSYNSPLNF
cdr3_nt: TGTGCCAGCAGCCATCGCCAGGGCAGCTCCTATAATTCACCCCTCAACTTT

j_call: TRBJ2-2
v_call: TRBV5-1
d_call: .
clone_size: few
cdr3_aa: CASSLSGNLNTGELFF
cdr3_nt: TGCGCCAGCAGCTTGTCAGGGAACTTGAACACCGGGGAGCTGTTTTTT

j_call: TRBJ2-1
v_call: TRBV6-2/TRBV6-3
d_call: TRBD2
clone_size: many
cdr3_aa: CASITRGGNEQFF
cdr3_nt: TGTGCCAGCATCACTCGGGGGGGGAATGAGCAGTTCTTC

j_call: TRBJ1-2
v_call: TRBV6-5
d_call: .
clone_size: many
cdr3_aa: CASSSTPLGYGYTF
cdr3_nt: TGTGCCAGCAGTTCAACCCCTCTGGGCTATGGCTACACCTTC

j_call: TRBJ2-1
v_call: TRBV6-2/TRBV6-3
d_call: TRBD2
clone_size: few
cdr3_aa: CASSKRRAGGNNEQFF
cdr3_nt: TGTGCCAGCAGTAAAAGGAGAGCGGGGGGGAACAATGAGCAGTTCTTC

j_call: TRBJ1-4
v_call: TRBV20-1
d_call: .
clone_size: many
cdr3_aa: CSASERSGLNGEKLFF
cdr3_nt: TGCAGTGCTAGCGAAAGGTCGGGACTGAACGGCGAAAAACTGTTTTTT

j_call: TRBJ2-1
v_call: TRBV20-1
d_call: .
clone_size: many
cdr3_aa: CSAGVGGDYNEQFF
cdr3_nt: TGCAGTGCTGGAGTAGGGGGGGATTACAATGAGCAGTTCTTC

j_call: TRBJ1-2
v_call: TRBV29-1
d_call: TRBD1
clone_size: many
cdr3_aa: CSVEERTGPGYTF
cdr3_nt: TGCAGCGTTGAAGAGAGGACAGGGCCAGGCTACACCTTC

j_call: TRBJ1-5
v_call: TRBV20-1
d_call: .
clone_size: many
cdr3_aa: CSARGGNRRNQPQHF
cdr3_nt: TGCAGTGCTAGAGGGGGGAATCGGCGAAATCAGCCCCAGCATTTT

j_call: TRBJ1-1
v_call: TRBV5-1
d_call: TRBD1
clone_size: many
cdr3_aa: CASSLMGTGREAFF
cdr3_nt: TGCGCCAGCAGCCTGATGGGGACAGGACGCGAAGCTTTCTTT

j_call: TRBJ1-1
v_call: TRBV5-1
d_call: .
clone_size: many
cdr3_aa: CASSPLGGRDTEAFF
cdr3_nt: TGCGCCAGCAGCCCGCTCGGAGGCCGGGACACTGAAGCTTTCTTT

j_call: TRBJ2-2
v_call: TRBV11-2
d_call: .
clone_size: .
cdr3_aa: CASSIVGELFF
cdr3_nt: TGTGCCAGCAGTATTGTCGGGGAGCTGTTTTTT